These 3 T cell receptor beta chains were sequenced from one sample in a study of early stage breast cancer tumors. The repertoire was sequenced with immunoSEQ multiplex PCR; TCRdb's copy has only in-frame clones and lacks some. The table has 35,000 to 45,000 clones, around 70% seen once. The sequencing input was blood. The receptors were gathered from a person aged 55 to 75 with breast cancer.

The chain joins TRBV2 to TRBJ1-5; no clear D. The length of the CDR3 is 16 residues. Trimming cost V 5 bases and J 9 bases, with 23 bases left between them. CDR1 and CDR2 from the germline V gene are SNHLY and FYNNEI. In nucleotides, the CDR3 is TGTGCCAGCAGTCCGGGAGTTGGCCCGACGGATCGGCCCCAGCATTTT. It specifies CASSPGVGPTDRPQHF.

This clone is a singleton in its sample. The V call is TRBV19, the J call TRBJ1-5; D may be TRBD1 (6 bases). CDR1 is LNHDA and CDR2 is SQIVND in the germline V gene (reference sequence). The CDR3 is made up of 17 amino acids. The V gene lost 5 bases and the J gene lost 7 bases, with 24 bases spanning the gap. The CDR3 nucleotides are TGTGCCAGTAGTTCCCCCCGGGGGGCAAATCTCGGACAGCCCCAGCATTTT. Amino acids: CASSSPRGANLGQPQHF.

CDR3 loop: CASSLYRDGQPQHF. CDR3 nucleotide sequence: TGTGCCAGCTCACTTTACAGGGATGGTCAGCCCCAGCATTTT. V and J are TRBV18 and TRBJ1-5; TRBD1 is a possible D gene (6 bases). Germline assignment: CDR1 KGHSH and CDR2 LQKENI. Trimming stripped 4 bases from V and 6 bases from J, with 13 bases between. The CDR3 is made up of 14 amino acids.